Following are 20 T cell receptor beta chains from one sample sequenced in a study of blood T cell repertoires in COVID-19. Produced via immunoSEQ multiplex PCR; TCRdb's table is partial and in-frame only. The sample has about 160,000 clones, about 86% seen once. Sequences were obtained from peripheral blood. These receptors all come from a man aged 70 or older with acute or convalescent COVID-19.

This rearrangement joins TRBV10-1 to TRBJ2-7; 7 bases are a match to TRBD1. The CDR3 has 17 amino acids. Trimming removed 6 bases from V and 1 base from J; junction bases left unmatched: 15. CDR1 is WNHNN and CDR2 is SYGVQD in the germline V gene (reference sequence). The CDR3: CASRTFRQGVGSYEQYF. CDR3 in DNA: TGCGCCAGCAGGACCTTCCGGCAGGGGGTAGGGTCCTACGAGCAGTACTTC.

This chain connects TRBV6-5 to TRBJ1-2; TRBD1 aligns across 8 bases. Germline V gene data show CDR1 as MNHEY and CDR2 as SVGAGI. Trimming removed 5 bases from V and 9 bases from J; junction bases left unmatched: 11. The CDR3 covers 14 residues. CDR3 in amino acids: CASSPAGTGTRYTF. CDR3 DNA sequence: TGTGCCAGCAGTCCTGCCGGGACAGGAACCCGCTACACCTTC.

Comments on this clone: The junction and the germline gene differ at one end; a read error may be behind it. The CDR3 is CASSHGPGQGVNEQFF. CDR3 sequence (DNA): TGTGCTAGCAGCCATGGCCCGGGACAGGGGGTCAATGAGCAGTTCTTC. This chain connects TRBV7-7 to TRBJ2-1, with 11 nucleotides matching TRBD1. CDR1 and CDR2 (germline): SSHAT, FNYEAQ (reference sequence). CDR3 length equals 16 residues.

This clone turned up a few times. J is TRBJ1-3 and V is TRBV7-2; perhaps TRBD1 as D (6 bases). The V end was cut by 4 bases, the J end by 0 bases, with 10 bases between. Germline CDR1 and CDR2: SGHTA and FQGNSA. The CDR3 sequence is 15 residues long. CDR3 region: CASSSTGSSGNTIYF. The CDR3 DNA reads TGTGCCAGCAGCTCCACAGGGAGCTCTGGAAACACCATATATTTT.

The chain couples TRBV5-4 to TRBJ2-2; weak D call: TRBD1 (5 bases). Between the trimmed V and J ends, which lost 4 bases and 1 base, there was a span of 14 bases. From germline, CDR1 is SGHNT and CDR2 YYREEE (reference sequence). The length of the CDR3 is 16 residues. The CDR3 DNA reads as TGTGCCAGCAGCCCGCAGGGCGGAGTGAACACCGGGGAGCTGTTTTTT. Protein: CASSPQGGVNTGELFF. Looking up the rest from reference TRBV5-4 and TRBJ2-2 gives the full variable domain: ETGVTQSPTHLIKTRGQQVTLRCSSQSGHNTVSWYQQALGQGPQFIFQYYREEENGRGNFPPRFSGLQFPNYSSELNVNALELDDSALYLCASSPQGGVNTGELFFGEGSRLTVL.

This clone came up a few times. V is TRBV28 and J is TRBJ2-3, with 7 bases aligning to TRBD1. Germline V gives CDR1 MDHEN, CDR2 SYDVKM. Trimming at V came to 4 bases and at J to 6 bases, leaving 16 bases not matched to a gene. The CDR3 is 17 amino acids. The CDR3 sequence: CASSSPTNRGIVDTQYF. The CDR3 bases are TGTGCCAGCAGTTCCCCAACTAACAGGGGAATCGTCGATACGCAGTATTTT. The full variable domain, in which reference TRBV28 and TRBJ2-3 provide the parts outside the CDR3, is DVKVTQSSRYLVKRTGEKVFLECVQDMDHENMFWYRQDPGLGLRLIYFSYDVKMKEKGDIPEGYSVSREKKERFSLILESASTNQTSMYLCASSSPTNRGIVDTQYFGPGTRLTVL.

In regard to this clone: In the same sample, other DNA sequences code for this CDR3. The V gene is TRBV4-1, the J gene TRBJ2-7; TRBD1 agrees at 7 bases. V trimming: 0 bases; J trimming: 0 bases; junction bases outside the gene matches: 5. There are 16 residues in the CDR3. Germline CDR1 MGHRA, CDR2 YSYEKL. The CDR3 region has the DNA TGCGCCAGCAGCCAAGAAAGGACAGGAGTCTCCTACGAGCAGTACTTC. It is translated as CASSQERTGVSYEQYF.

The count of this clone is one. In DNA, the CDR3 is TGTGCCAGCAGTTACTCGAGTCCAGCGGTGTCCTCCTACGAGCAGTACTTC. It is translated as CASSYSSPAVSSYEQYF. The rearrangement joins TRBV6-2 or TRBV6-3 to TRBJ2-7; D might be TRBD2 (5 bases). The length of the CDR3 is 17 residues. Looked up from germline, CDR1 is MNHEY and CDR2 is SVGEGT. V lost 0 bases and J lost 0, with 15 bases in between.

This chain links TRBV7-9 with TRBJ1-2; perhaps TRBD1 as D (6 bases). Trimming shortened V by 5 bases and J by 6 bases, and 19 bases separated the two germline ends. Looked up from germline, CDR1 is SEHNR and CDR2 is FQNEAQ (reference sequence). CDR3 length equals 15 residues. Written as DNA, the CDR3 is TGTGCCAGCAGCCCAAAGGGACACCCGAGGGATGGCTACACCTTC. It encodes CASSPKGHPRDGYTF.

The chain uses TRBV29-1 and TRBJ2-7, with TRBD2 matching over 11 bases. Trimming removed 6 bases from V and 4 bases from J; junction bases left unmatched: 8. Germline lookup yields CDR1 SQVTM and CDR2 ANQGSEA. This CDR3 region has 14 residues. The DNA for the CDR3 is TGCAGCGTGGAACTAGCGGGGGAGACATACGAGCAGTACTTC. Translation: CSVELAGETYEQYF.

This chain links TRBV28 with TRBJ2-3; 9 positions agree with TRBD2. Germline CDR1 and CDR2: MDHEN and SYDVKM. Trimming cost V 7 bases and J 3 bases; bases outside gene matches: 11. This CDR3 is built from 16 residues. The CDR3 DNA is TGTGCCAGCACCATAGAAGGGGCGGGAGGGACAGATACGCAGTATTTT. Its protein product is CASTIEGAGGTDTQYF.

In nucleotides, the CDR3 is TGTGCCAGCAGCCAATCGTCAGGGATCGAGCAGTACTTC. This sequence encodes CASSQSSGIEQYF. The V call is TRBV3-1 (or the pseudogene TRBV3-2), the J call TRBJ2-7, with D maybe TRBD1 (5 bases). V was trimmed by 2 bases and J by 6 bases, leaving 11 bases between them. Per germline, CDR1 LGHDT and CDR2 YNNKEL (reference sequence). The length of the CDR3 is 13 residues.

V is TRBV6-5 and J is TRBJ1-3; D gene ambiguous. Per germline, CDR1 MNHEY and CDR2 SVGAGI. Trimming took off 6 bases at V and 0 bases at J, with 9 bases between the two ends. The CDR3 has 14 residues. CDR3 bases: TGTGCCAGCAGAACAGATCCCTCTGGAAACACCATATATTTT. Protein: CASRTDPSGNTIYF.

The CDR3 spells CASDHRGDTQYF. The DNA for the CDR3 is TGTGCCAGCGATCACCGGGGAGATACGCAGTATTTT. The V call is TRBV28, the J call TRBJ2-3, with D perhaps TRBD2 (5 bases). The CDR3 loop spans 12 amino acids. The germline V gene has CDR1 MDHEN and CDR2 SYDVKM. Trimming left V 8 bases short and J 5 bases short, with 11 bases between.

J is TRBJ1-2 and V is TRBV19; TRBD1 aligns across 7 bases. Losses at the gene ends were 6 bases for V and 8 bases for J; bases not matched to a gene: 12. The CDR3 loop spans 14 amino acids. The germline CDR1 and CDR2 sequences are LNHDA and SQIVND (reference sequence). The CDR3 here is CASRSEGARGGYTF. CDR3 DNA sequence: TGTGCCAGTAGATCTGAGGGGGCGAGGGGCGGCTACACCTTC.

V and J are TRBV25-1 and TRBJ1-1; D is ambiguous. The CDR3 runs 14 residues. Trimming stripped 2 bases from V and 7 bases from J, with 14 bases between. Germline V gene data show CDR1 as MGHDK and CDR2 as SYGVNS. CDR3 sequence: CASSEKEQNLEAFF. CDR3 DNA: TGTGCCAGCAGTGAAAAGGAACAGAACCTTGAAGCTTTCTTT.

With regard to this clone: A junction boundary mismatches the germline segment, possibly from a read error. The chain combines TRBV15 with TRBJ2-1; 8 bases map to TRBD1. CDR3 length equals 14 residues. Germline V gives CDR1 LNHNV, CDR2 YYDKDF (reference sequence). The DNA for the CDR3 is TGTGCCACCAGCGGAGAGACAGGGGCAAATGAGCAGTTCTTC. Translating gives CATSGETGANEQFF.

The chain is built from TRBV7-3 and TRBJ2-2, with 13 bases that match TRBD2. The ends lost 5 bases at V and 5 bases at J; junction bases unmatched: 5. Per germline, CDR1 SGHTA and CDR2 FQGTGA. This CDR3 is 16 amino acids long. The CDR3 DNA reads TGTGCCAGCAGCCCACTAGCGGGAGGGCCTACCGGGGAGCTGTTTTTT. It encodes CASSPLAGGPTGELFF.

J is TRBJ2-1 and V is TRBV2; perhaps TRBD1 as D (6 bases). Trimming took 8 bases from V and 0 from J, leaving 11 bases between them. Germline CDR1 and CDR2: SNHLY and FYNNEI. The CDR3 is 14 amino acids. The CDR3 here is CASETGFSYNEQFF. DNA for the CDR3: TGTGCCAGCGAAACAGGGTTCTCCTACAATGAGCAGTTCTTC.

This chain uses TRBV6-2 or TRBV6-3 with TRBJ2-2; a weak D match, TRBD2 (6 bases). The CDR3 is made up of 14 amino acids. The V gene lost 4 bases and the J gene lost 3 bases, with 9 bases spanning the gap. CDR1 and CDR2 (germline): MNHEY, SVGEGT. The CDR3 DNA is TGTGCCAGCAGTTTAGCGGACTACACCGGGGAGCTGTTTTTT. Amino acid sequence: CASSLADYTGELFF.